This T cell receptor (beta chain) was obtained from a study of T cell repertoires in cytomegalovirus infection. Study-level results: Of the TCR beta families, the public ones yielded a cumulative frequency that identified carriers of CMV plus the relevant HLA.

This clonotype was seen more than once but under ten times. Its antigen is still unknown. MiXCR, applied by TCRdb to the reads, yields one record per CDR3 protein. Among 250,000 or so distinct CDR3 sequences, about a sixth were seen once, and the ten largest hold over 40%. Germline loops: CDR1 LGHNA, CDR2 YNFKEQ. V lost 1 base and J lost 9, with 10 bases in between. There are 14 residues in the CDR3. This TCR was sampled from a human donor in good health (CMV status not recorded). Some clones in this sample may be carry-over from other donors' samples. The V and J genes are TRBV4-2 and TRBJ1-6; possible D gene TRBD1, 5 bases. The sample comprised CD8+ T cells from PBMCs. The CDR3 reads CASSQVGAGSPLHF. The DNA of the CDR3 is TGTGCCAGCAGCCAAGTAGGGGCAGGTTCACCCCTCCACTTT.